This entry lists 3 T cell receptor beta chains sequenced from one sample in a study of tumor-infiltrating lymphocytes in primary liver carcinoma. Starting from 500 ng of total RNA, TCR beta cDNA was produced with a primer in the constant region. The TCR beta library was amplified through three nested multiplex PCR rounds in a modified ARM-PCR procedure. Amplification in the first two PCR rounds was performed using TRBV1-TRBV30 forward primers and a C-beta reverse primer for approximately 10 cycles each. In TCRdb, the multiplex PCR reads were re-called with MiXCR into one record per CDR3 protein. This table has 95,000 to 150,000 distinct CDR3 sequences, 64% appearing once. Bulk tissue was left unsorted, and RNA and DNA were co-extracted from approximately 20-30 mg of it. The sequencing input was liver tumor tissue from sampling region 3. Subset in this sample: tumor region T3, left-lateral pole. Receptors were obtained from a woman in her sixties with primary liver carcinoma and hepatitis B virus infection.

With regard to this clonotype: A read error may be the cause here, since a much bigger clone is one base away. V usage is TRBV30 and J usage is TRBJ2-3; D assignment may be TRBD1 or TRBD2 (5 bases each). This CDR3 is built from 13 residues. Germline V lookup: CDR1 GTSNPN, CDR2 SVGIG (reference sequence). In nucleotides, the CDR3 is TGTGCCTGGAAGGGACCTCACACGGATACGCACTATTTT. Its protein product is CAWKGPHTDTHYF.

Comment on this clonotype: A junction boundary mismatches the germline segment, possibly from a read error. The chain links TRBV28 to TRBJ2-7; 8 nucleotides agree with TRBD2. The CDR3 spans 14 residues. CDR1 and CDR2 (germline): MDHEN, SYDVKM. CDR3: CANSQTSVNYEQYF. CDR3 DNA sequence: TGTGCCAACAGTCAGACTAGCGTCAACTACGAGCAGTACTTC. Variable domain in full (rest from reference TRBV28 and TRBJ2-7): DVKVTQSSRYLVKRTGEKVFLECVQDMDHENMFWYRQDPGLGLRLIYFSYDVKMKEKGDIPEGYSVSREKKERFSLILESASTNQTSMYLCANSQTSVNYEQYFGPGTRLTVT.

Notes on this clonotype: This may be a read error, as it is one base from a much larger clone. The CDR3 region has the DNA TGCGCCAGCAGCTTGTTACCAGGGGACAGCTCCTACGAGCAGTACTTC. Amino acid sequence: CASSLLPGDSSYEQYF. The V and J genes are TRBV5-1 and TRBJ2-7, with 7 positions matching TRBD1. The CDR3 has 16 amino acids. With V trimmed by 1 base and J by 0 bases, 7 bases remained unmatched. CDR1 and CDR2 from the germline V gene are SGHRS and YFSETQ.